This entry describes one T cell receptor beta chain. Some clones are missing from TCRdb's copy, which holds only in-frame ones; the method was immunoSEQ multiplex PCR. The sample lists 45,000 to 65,000 clones, almost 90% occurring once. This record belongs to a study of control samples from healthy donors and cancer patients. The CDR3 runs to 16 residues. Germline values: CDR1 SGHDT, CDR2 YYEEEE. Trimming took 4 bases from V and 3 from J; bases not matched to a gene: 5. The sequencing input was PBMCs. The chain joins TRBV5-6 to TRBJ2-1, with TRBD2 matching over 12 bases. The sequence was collected from a man aged 50-59 years with head and neck cancer. This CDR3 is CASSLGLAGNYNEQFF. CDR3 DNA sequence: TGTGCCAGCAGCCTCGGACTAGCGGGGAACTACAATGAGCAGTTCTTC.